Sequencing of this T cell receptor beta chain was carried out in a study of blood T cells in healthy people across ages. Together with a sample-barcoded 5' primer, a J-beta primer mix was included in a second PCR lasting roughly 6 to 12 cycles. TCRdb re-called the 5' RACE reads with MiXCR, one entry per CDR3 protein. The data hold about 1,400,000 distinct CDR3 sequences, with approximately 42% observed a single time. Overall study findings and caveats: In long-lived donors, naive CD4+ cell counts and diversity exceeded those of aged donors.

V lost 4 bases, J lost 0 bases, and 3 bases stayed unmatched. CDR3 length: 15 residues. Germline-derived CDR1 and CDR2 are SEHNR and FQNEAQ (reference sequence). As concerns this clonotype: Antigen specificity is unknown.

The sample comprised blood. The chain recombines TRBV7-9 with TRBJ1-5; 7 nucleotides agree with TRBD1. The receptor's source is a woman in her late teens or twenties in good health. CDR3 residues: CASSSTGTSNQPQHF. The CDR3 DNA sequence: TGTGCCAGCAGCTCGACAGGGACTAGCAATCAGCCCCAGCATTTT.